Below, 24 T cell receptor beta chains from the same sample are listed, as sequenced in a study of PD-1 blockade in classical Hodgkin lymphoma. All trial patients relapsed after autologous stem cell transplantation. The repertoire was sequenced with immunoSEQ multiplex PCR; TCRdb's copy has only in-frame clones and lacks some. The sample lists under 75,000 clones, 88% occurring once. This specimen was peripheral blood mononuclear cells (PBMCs), taken before the second cycle of nivolumab. The receptors shown here come from a human donor with classical Hodgkin lymphoma.

The chain carries TRBV7-9 and TRBJ2-7; D unresolved. The V end was cut by 5 bases, the J end by 1 base, with 12 bases between. The CDR3 runs 14 residues. Germline CDR1 reads SEHNR; CDR2 reads FQNEAQ (reference sequence). CDR3 in amino acids: CASSRLGGSYEQYF. In DNA, the CDR3 is TGTGCCAGCAGCCGCCTAGGTGGGTCCTACGAGCAGTACTTC.

The rearrangement joins TRBV5-1 to TRBJ1-1; D remains ambiguous. This CDR3 has 16 residues. V shed 4 bases and J shed 1 base, with 17 bases lying between them. In germline, CDR1 is SGHRS, CDR2 YFSETQ. The CDR3 region is CASSLSNGEGNTEAFF. CDR3 bases: TGCGCCAGCAGCCTTTCCAATGGGGAGGGGAACACTGAAGCTTTCTTT.

This sequence joins TRBV7-8 and TRBJ2-2; D call uncertain. This CDR3 has 12 residues. Per the germline V gene, CDR1 is SGHVS and CDR2 is FQNEAQ. V was cut by 4 bases and J by 7 bases, with 7 bases left in between. As DNA, the CDR3 is TGTGCCAGCAGCTCCTCCATCGGGGAGCTGTTTTTT. This encodes CASSSSIGELFF.

The rearrangement uses TRBV7-2 and TRBJ2-2, with TRBD2 identical over 9 bases. Looked up from germline, CDR1 is SGHTA and CDR2 is FQGNSA. Trimming took 0 bases from V and 1 from J; bases not matched to a gene: 9. The CDR3 length is 19 residues. The CDR3 protein is CASSLALGSGGLNTGELFF. In DNA, the CDR3 is TGTGCCAGCAGCTTAGCGCTCGGTAGCGGGGGTTTGAACACCGGGGAGCTGTTTTTT.

The chain combines TRBV19 with TRBJ1-2; 7 bases map to TRBD1. Looked up from germline, CDR1 is LNHDA and CDR2 is SQIVND (reference sequence). V lost 5 bases, J lost 4 bases, and 10 bases stayed unmatched. CDR3 length equals 15 residues. For the CDR3, the DNA is TGTGCCAGTAGTCCCCGACAGGGCTCTTCCTATGGCTACACCTTC. Protein product: CASSPRQGSSYGYTF. The full variable domain, completed using reference TRBV19 and TRBJ1-2, is DGGITQSPKYLFRKEGQNVTLSCEQNLNHDAMYWYRQDPGQGLRLIYYSQIVNDFQKGDIAEGYSVSREKKESFPLTVTSAQKNPTAFYLCASSPRQGSSYGYTFGSGTRLTVV.

The chain joins TRBV5-1 to TRBJ2-7; D remains unclear. The CDR3 length is 11 residues. Per germline, CDR1 SGHRS and CDR2 YFSETQ. Trimming pared 3 bases from V and 9 bases from J, leaving 10 bases between. CDR3 protein: CASSSDRAQYF. CDR3 nucleotide sequence: TGCGCCAGCAGCTCGGACCGGGCGCAGTACTTC.

V is TRBV5-1 and J is TRBJ2-3; TRBD1 agrees at 9 bases. CDR3 length equals 14 residues. Losses at the gene ends were 4 bases for V and 4 bases for J; bases not matched to a gene: 4. Germline V gene data show CDR1 as SGHRS and CDR2 as YFSETQ. CDR3 bases: TGCGCCAGCAGCCGGGACAGGGTTGCAGATACGCAGTATTTT. It translates to CASSRDRVADTQYF.

The chain joins TRBV27 to TRBJ2-3, with no clear D. Per germline, CDR1 MNHEY and CDR2 SMNVEV (reference sequence). The V end was cut by 3 bases, the J end by 6 bases, with 10 bases between. This CDR3 has 13 residues. The CDR3 loop reads CASSLMDTDTQYF. CDR3 in DNA: TGTGCCAGCAGTTTGATGGATACCGATACGCAGTATTTT.

This clone was seen a handful of times. The J gene is TRBJ2-7, the V gene TRBV6-6, with a tentative D call TRBD1 (5 bases). From germline, CDR1 is MNHNY and CDR2 SVGAGI (reference sequence). The CDR3 totals 14 residues. With 6 bases removed from V and 0 bases from J, the gap between germline ends came to 12 bases. The CDR3 sequence is CASSWARDSYEQYF. Written as DNA, the CDR3 is TGTGCCAGCAGCTGGGCCAGGGACTCCTACGAGCAGTACTTC.

The chain carries TRBV5-6 and TRBJ1-6; no clear D gene. The CDR3 extends over 15 amino acids. Germline loops: CDR1 SGHDT, CDR2 YYEEEE. Trimming removed 2 bases from V and 7 bases from J, with 13 bases in between. CDR3 sequence (DNA): TGTGCCAGCAGCTTCCGACTGACGAGGAATTCACCCCTCCACTTT. Encoded protein: CASSFRLTRNSPLHF.

The J gene is TRBJ2-5, the V gene TRBV9; 8 bases line up with TRBD2. Germline CDR1 is SGDLS and CDR2 is YYNGEE. The length of the CDR3 is 15 residues. Trimming at V came to 3 bases and at J to 5 bases, leaving 9 bases not matched to a gene. CDR3 coding DNA: TGTGCCAGCAGCGGGTCCGGGACTAGAATCGAGACCCAGTACTTC. This encodes CASSGSGTRIETQYF.

The gene calls are TRBV11-1 and TRBJ2-3; 10 bases fit TRBD2. The V gene's germline CDR1 is SGHAT and CDR2 FQDESV (reference sequence). The CDR3 loop spans 15 amino acids. After removal of 5 bases from V and 5 bases from J, the junction contained 7 bases not matched to a gene. DNA for the CDR3: TGTGCCAGCAGCAGACCGGGACTAGCGAAAGATACGCAGTATTTT. Its translation is CASSRPGLAKDTQYF.

In the case of this clone: This CDR3 is also generated by other DNA sequences in the sample. V gene TRBV27 combines with J gene TRBJ2-2, with D unclear. The CDR3 covers 13 residues. Looked up from germline, CDR1 is MNHEY and CDR2 is SMNVEV (reference sequence). Trimming took 0 bases from V and 4 from J, leaving 3 bases between them. CDR3 amino acids: CASSLSGTGELFF. The CDR3 DNA reads TGTGCCAGCAGTTTATCAGGCACCGGGGAGCTGTTTTTT.

The chain is built from TRBV21-1 and TRBJ2-7; the table's D call TRBD1 went unverified against the DNA. TRBV21-1 is shown as a pseudogene. This CDR3 is 15 amino acids long. CDR3 protein: CASSKDRGRNYEQYF. The CDR3 DNA reads as TGTGCCAGCAGCAAAGATAGGGGCAGGAACTACGAGCAGTACTTC.

The chain couples TRBV14 to TRBJ1-3; weak D call: TRBD1 (5 bases). Germline CDR1 reads SGHDN; CDR2 reads FVKESK. Trimming pared 4 bases from V and 4 bases from J, leaving 11 bases between. The CDR3 sequence is 14 residues long. This CDR3 is CASSLRASGNTIYF. The CDR3 bases are TGTGCCAGCAGCCTCAGGGCTTCGGGAAACACCATATATTTT.

This clone came up a few times. J is TRBJ1-5 and V is TRBV19; 9 nucleotides line up with TRBD1. Germline CDR1 is LNHDA and CDR2 is SQIVND (reference sequence). V lost 8 bases and J lost 0; bases outside the gene matches: 8. The CDR3 extends over 16 amino acids. The CDR3 here is CASRGQGQYSNQPQHF. The CDR3 DNA reads TGTGCCAGTCGGGGACAGGGTCAGTATAGCAATCAGCCCCAGCATTTT.

The chain uses TRBV28 and TRBJ1-3; 9 nucleotides agree with TRBD1. The germline V gene encodes CDR1 MDHEN and CDR2 SYDVKM. V lost 10 bases, J lost 0 bases, and 13 bases stayed unmatched. CDR3 length: 17 residues. CDR3 loop: CATSNRGQGGSGNTIYF. Here the CDR3 DNA reads TGTGCCACCTCGAACCGGGGACAGGGAGGCTCTGGAAACACCATATATTTT. The complete variable domain, with remaining parts taken from reference TRBV28 and TRBJ1-3, reads DVKVTQSSRYLVKRTGEKVFLECVQDMDHENMFWYRQDPGLGLRLIYFSYDVKMKEKGDIPEGYSVSREKKERFSLILESASTNQTSMYLCATSNRGQGGSGNTIYFGEGSWLTVV.

The rearrangement joins TRBV28 to TRBJ1-2, with unresolved D. The CDR3 is 14 residues long. Germline V gives CDR1 MDHEN, CDR2 SYDVKM. The V end was cut by 3 bases, the J end by 3 bases, with 11 bases between. CDR3 in DNA: TGTGCCAGCAGTTTTGCGGGAACCTACTATGGCTACACCTTC. Translation gives CASSFAGTYYGYTF.

This clone was detected only a few times. The J gene is TRBJ2-5, the V gene TRBV5-4, with 10 bases fitting TRBD1. Germline V CDR1 and CDR2: SGHNT, YYREEE (reference sequence). The J segment lost 5 bases and the V segment lost 4 bases, leaving 2 bases of the junction unmatched. The CDR3 extends over 13 amino acids. The DNA for the CDR3 is TGTGCCAGCAGCAGGACAGGGGGTGAGACCCAGTACTTC. Translating gives CASSRTGGETQYF.

The rearrangement joins TRBV4-1 to TRBJ2-2; 7 bases line up with TRBD1. Germline values: CDR1 MGHRA, CDR2 YSYEKL. The CDR3 is 16 amino acids. V gave up 4 bases and J gave up 0 bases; unmatched junction bases: 5. As DNA, the CDR3 is TGCGCCAGCAGCCTTGCCGGGACAGCGAACACCGGGGAGCTGTTTTTT. Translation gives CASSLAGTANTGELFF.

The V and J genes are TRBV4-1 and TRBJ1-1; no clear D. Deletions cut 0 bases from V and 3 bases from J, with 14 bases between. In germline, CDR1 is MGHRA, CDR2 YSYEKL. This CDR3 comprises 16 residues. For the CDR3, the DNA is TGCGCCAGCAGCCAAGAAGTTTCCGGGATCCACACTGAAGCTTTCTTT. This encodes CASSQEVSGIHTEAFF.

The CDR3 here is CAISDQDSRSYNEQFF. CDR3 nucleotide sequence: TGTGCCATCAGTGACCAGGACAGTCGCTCCTACAATGAGCAGTTCTTC. This chain uses TRBV10-3 with TRBJ2-1; TRBD1 is a possible D gene (6 bases). The CDR3 extends over 16 amino acids. Germline values: CDR1 ENHRY, CDR2 SYGVKD. Trimming removed 3 bases at V and 0 bases at J, with 12 bases between.

The V gene is TRBV28, the J gene TRBJ2-4, with unresolved D. V gave up 5 bases and J gave up 8 bases, with 19 bases separating them. Looked up from germline, CDR1 is MDHEN and CDR2 is SYDVKM. There are 15 residues in the CDR3. In DNA form, the CDR3 reads TGTGCCAGCAGTCATTACAGAGCTGATGTCGACATTCAGTACTTC. It is translated as CASSHYRADVDIQYF.

This clone appeared once. The chain combines TRBV5-1 with TRBJ2-1; D ambiguous. This CDR3 contains 14 residues. Germline CDR1 reads SGHRS; CDR2 reads YFSETQ. V was pared by 5 bases and J by 9 bases, with 18 bases between. CDR3: CASSPPPLMGEQFF. CDR3 DNA: TGCGCCAGCAGTCCACCGCCCTTAATGGGTGAGCAGTTCTTC.